The T cell receptor beta chain described here comes from a study of blood T cell repertoires in COVID-19. The CDR3 runs to 15 residues. Looked up from germline, CDR1 is LNHNV and CDR2 is YYDKDF (reference sequence). Trimming removed 4 bases from V and 4 bases from J, with 15 bases in between. Original data processing: Using reference gene primer amplification, nucleated cell counts were estimated. Repertoires were generated with immunoSEQ multiplex PCR, while TCRdb's copy carries only in-frame clones and drops some. For V, J and clone size, that table is used; D and trimming come from the DNA. In the table there are about 350,000 clones, about 93% of which are singletons.

The chain carries TRBV15 and TRBJ2-3, with a weak D call TRBD2 (7 bases). This TCR came from a woman between 18 and 29 years old who had recovered from COVID-19. Sequenced input: peripheral blood. CDR3 sequence reads: CATSTGGAKSDTQYF. CDR3 nucleotides: TGTGCCACCAGCACTGGGGGGGCGAAGTCAGATACGCAGTATTTT. Looking up the rest from reference TRBV15 and TRBJ2-3 gives the full variable domain: DAMVIQNPRYQVTQFGKPVTLSCSQTLNHNVMYWYQQKSSQAPKLLFHYYDKDFNNEADTPDNFQSRRPNTSFCFLDIRSPGLGDTAMYLCATSTGGAKSDTQYFGPGTRLTVL.